The 20 T cell receptor beta chains below were found in one sample sequenced in a study of blood T cells in healthy people across ages. The authors ran a second PCR of about 6 to 11 cycles using a sample-barcoded 5' primer and a J-beta primer mix. Each CDR3 protein is one row after TCRdb ran MiXCR on the 5' RACE reads. The table includes more than 650,000 distinct CDR3 sequences, roughly 20% detected once. The sequencing input was blood. Every receptor here comes from a man in his sixties or seventies in good health.

This clonotype was seen a few times. The rearrangement uses TRBV21-1 and TRBJ2-7; no DNA check was done on the table's D call, TRBD1. TRBV21-1 is labeled a pseudogene. This CDR3 is 15 amino acids long. The CDR3 nucleotides read TGTGCCAGCAGCCCTGCTGCCCGGCCGGTCTACGAGCAGTACGTC. Protein product: CASSPAARPVYEQYV.

This clonotype was seen many times. This sequence joins TRBV6-2 or TRBV6-3 and TRBJ2-5; the D is unclear. CDR1 is MNHEY, CDR2 SVGEGT, per germline. The CDR3 contains 13 residues. The V end lost 6 bases, the J end lost 4 bases, and 12 bases lay between the germline ends. The chain's CDR3 is CASRRLPAETQYF. CDR3 nucleotides: TGTGCCAGCAGGAGATTACCAGCAGAGACCCAGTACTTC.

This clonotype was recorded a few times. The rearrangement joins TRBV20-1 to TRBJ1-2, with a tentative D call TRBD1 (5 bases). V was shortened by 1 base and J by 2 bases, with 17 bases between the two germline ends. The CDR3 contains 16 residues. The germline CDR1 and CDR2 sequences are DFQATT and SNEGSKA (reference sequence). CDR3 DNA sequence: TGCAGTGCTAGAGGCCAAGGGACGGGGGGGAACTATGGCTACACCTTC. Translating it yields CSARGQGTGGNYGYTF.

This clonotype appeared a few times. The rearrangement links TRBV5-1 to TRBJ1-6; 11 bases match TRBD1. The CDR3 is 17 residues long. In germline, CDR1 is SGHRS, CDR2 YFSETQ. J was trimmed by 8 bases and V by 1 base; bases with no gene match: 8. The CDR3 sequence: CASSLRGAGQGDSPLHF. In DNA form, the CDR3 reads TGCGCCAGCAGCTTGAGGGGAGCGGGACAGGGGGATTCACCCCTCCACTTT. Combining the CDR3 with reference TRBV5-1 and TRBJ1-6 gives the whole variable domain KAGVTQTPRYLIKTRGQQVTLSCSPISGHRSVSWYQQTPGQGLQFLFEYFSETQRNKGNFPGRFSGRQFSNSRSEMNVSTLELGDSALYLCASSLRGAGQGDSPLHFGNGTRLTVT.

The genes are TRBV7-3 and TRBJ2-5; no reliable D call. CDR3 length equals 14 residues. V lost 5 bases to trimming and J lost 4 bases, with 14 bases between them. Germline loops: CDR1 SGHTA, CDR2 FQGTGA. CDR3 bases: TGTGCCAGCAGCCCATCGGACGGCTTAGAGACCCAGTACTTC. Translating it yields CASSPSDGLETQYF.

This clonotype was observed a few times. The genes are TRBV3-1 and TRBJ1-5; TRBD1 matches at 12 bases. In germline, CDR1 is LGHDT, CDR2 YNNKEL (reference sequence). With V trimmed by 0 bases and J by 6 bases, 6 bases remained unmatched. CDR3 length equals 17 residues. In DNA form, the CDR3 reads TGTGCCAGCAGCCAAGAAGGGGGACAGGGGGCTCGTCAGCCCCAGCATTTT. Its translation is CASSQEGGQGARQPQHF.

J is TRBJ2-4 and V is TRBV5-5; D might be TRBD2 (5 bases). Trimming pared 3 bases from V and 9 bases from J, leaving 16 bases between. CDR1 SGHKS and CDR2 YYEKEE come from the germline V gene (reference sequence). The CDR3 length is 14 residues. Here the CDR3 DNA reads TGTGCCAGCAGCTCTGGACGGAGGTATAGCATTCAGTACTTC. It specifies CASSSGRRYSIQYF.

The chain has TRBV7-8 and TRBJ1-1; perhaps TRBD1 as D (6 bases). The CDR3 is 15 amino acids. Per germline, CDR1 SGHVS and CDR2 FQNEAQ. Between the trimmed V and J ends, which lost 4 bases and 0 bases, there was a span of 12 bases. CDR3 residues: CASSSQGIMNTEAFF. In DNA, the CDR3 is TGTGCCAGCAGCTCACAGGGCATCATGAACACTGAAGCTTTCTTT.

In this sample, this clonotype turned up a few times. The chain has TRBV12-3 or TRBV12-4 and TRBJ1-1; TRBD1 matches at 10 bases. V dropped 6 bases and J dropped 1; count of bases not matched to a gene: 5. This CDR3 is built from 15 residues. The DNA of the CDR3 is TGTGCCAGCAGCGGACAGGGGGTAACGAACACTGAAGCTTTCTTT. Amino acids: CASSGQGVTNTEAFF.

This clonotype came up a few times. The rearrangement joins TRBV6-1 to TRBJ2-4; no clear D. This CDR3 spans 15 amino acids. V was clipped by 6 bases and J by 0 bases, with 12 bases between them. From germline, CDR1 is MNHNS and CDR2 SASEGT. CDR3 sequence reads: CASSDIGLAKNIQYF. The CDR3 bases are TGTGCCAGCAGCGATATAGGTCTAGCCAAAAACATTCAGTACTTC.

This clonotype turned up a few times. The chain uses TRBV2 and TRBJ2-3, with D tentatively TRBD2 (7 bases). The V gene lost 7 bases and the J gene lost 5 bases, with 19 bases spanning the gap. The CDR3 consists of 15 residues. Germline CDR1 is SNHLY and CDR2 is FYNNEI. The CDR3 reads CASTVARGGGDTQYF. CDR3 DNA sequence: TGTGCCAGCACCGTGGCCCGGGGAGGGGGAGATACGCAGTATTTT.

A few counts support this clonotype. The chain joins TRBV7-9 to TRBJ1-3; the match to TRBD1 covers 7 bases. Per the germline V gene, CDR1 is SEHNR and CDR2 is FQNEAQ (reference sequence). V trimming: 6 bases; J trimming: 1 base; junction bases outside the gene matches: 3. The CDR3 contains 14 residues. CDR3 sequence (DNA): TGTGCCAGCAGGGAACAGGGGTCTGGAAACACCATATATTTT. This codes for CASREQGSGNTIYF.

This clonotype was picked up many times. J is TRBJ1-4 and V is TRBV5-8; no clear D. The CDR3 runs 14 residues. The ends were cut back, 0 bases at V and 5 bases at J, with 8 bases in the middle. The V gene's germline CDR1 is SGHTS and CDR2 YDEGEE. CDR3 DNA: TGTGCCAGCAGCTTGGGTCGCCGAAATGAAAAACTGTTTTTT. Translation: CASSLGRRNEKLFF.

This clonotype was seen a few times. This chain's CDR3 is CASSLGGPLTGELFF. CDR3 in DNA: TGTGCCAGCAGCTTAGGGGGACCTCTCACCGGGGAGCTGTTTTTT. The V gene is TRBV7-6, the J gene TRBJ2-2; D is tentatively TRBD1 or TRBD2 (5 bases each). Trimming shortened V by 1 base and J by 4 bases, and 10 bases separated the two germline ends. Germline CDR1 is SGHVS and CDR2 is FNYEAQ. The CDR3 consists of 15 residues.

This rearrangement joins TRBV3-1 to TRBJ2-2; the match to TRBD1 covers 8 bases. The germline V gene encodes CDR1 LGHDT and CDR2 YNNKEL (reference sequence). The CDR3 extends over 15 amino acids. V lost 4 bases and J lost 3; bases outside the gene matches: 4. Here the CDR3 DNA reads TGTGCCAGCAGCCCCGGGACAGGACACACCGGGGAGCTGTTTTTT. Translation: CASSPGTGHTGELFF.

This clonotype was seen many times. The chain carries TRBV7-2 and TRBJ1-4, with 7 bases matching TRBD1. CDR3 length equals 14 residues. After removal of 5 bases from V and 2 bases from J, the junction contained 2 bases not matched to a gene. Germline V gene lookup returns CDR1 SGHTA and CDR2 FQGNSA. DNA for the CDR3: TGTGCCAGCAGCGGGACAGCGACTAATGAAAAACTGTTTTTT. Protein sequence: CASSGTATNEKLFF.

This clonotype was seen a few times. The chain uses TRBV5-1 and TRBJ2-3; TRBD2 agrees at 11 bases. The germline V gene encodes CDR1 SGHRS and CDR2 YFSETQ. The J segment lost 2 bases and the V segment lost 4 bases, leaving 6 bases of the junction unmatched. The CDR3 length is 16 residues. CDR3 sequence: CASSPPSGGLTDTQYF. The CDR3 DNA reads as TGCGCCAGCAGCCCCCCTAGCGGGGGGCTCACAGATACGCAGTATTTT.

As concerns this clonotype: One junction end disagrees with the germline gene, perhaps due to a read error. The chain carries TRBV15 and TRBJ2-3; 9 positions match TRBD2. This CDR3 has 15 amino acids. Germline V gene lookup returns CDR1 LNHNV and CDR2 YYDKDF (reference sequence). The CDR3: CATSSFLAGSETQYF. DNA for the CDR3: TGTGCCACCAGCAGCTTTCTAGCGGGGTCTGAGACCCAGTACTTT.

The chain joins TRBV5-1 to TRBJ1-1; D unresolved. The CDR3 is made up of 12 amino acids. Germline CDR1 reads SGHRS; CDR2 reads YFSETQ. The V end was cut by 0 bases, the J end by 5 bases, with 5 bases between. The CDR3 DNA reads TGCGCCAGCAGCTTGGTAGAGACTGAAGCTTTCTTT. It is translated as CASSLVETEAFF.

The V and J genes are TRBV7-9 and TRBJ1-2; 7 bases line up with TRBD1. Per germline, CDR1 SEHNR and CDR2 FQNEAQ (reference sequence). This CDR3 contains 15 residues. V gave up 2 bases and J gave up 8 bases; unmatched junction bases: 11. The CDR3: CASSLRGTDVYGYTF. The CDR3 coding sequence is TGTGCCAGCAGCTTACGCGGGACAGACGTATACGGCTACACCTTC.